This paragraph covers one T cell receptor beta chain sequence. What it binds is not known. V dropped 7 bases and J dropped 5 bases, with 17 bases sitting between them. CDR1 is GTSNPN and CDR2 is SVGIG in the germline V gene (reference sequence). CDR3 size: 13 residues. Time point: persistent/refractory GD, antithyroid drugs over 5 years with positive TRAb. PBMC-extracted RNA yielded the TCR library. Patients came through an endocrinology department, and that department was in Xi'an, China. The collection involved drawing 8 to 9 milliliters of peripheral blood into EDTA tubes. HTBI primers from iRepertoire and Arm-PCR of CDR3 regions yielded the TCR beta libraries. TCRdb re-called the multiplex PCR reads through MiXCR, storing one row per CDR3 protein. Found here are over 450,000 distinct CDR3 sequences, roughly 21% of them singletons; the top ten hold more than 6%. This sample is part of a study of regulatory T cells in long-lasting Graves disease.

Study-wide points: The study found TRBV28, TRBJ1-2 and TRBJ2-5 favored in persistent disease.

This sample comprised peripheral blood mononuclear cells (PBMCs), obtained when the disease was refractory, from a patient treated with antithyroid drugs. This clonotype was obtained from a female donor with Graves disease. This chain joins TRBV30 and TRBJ1-1; TRBD1 is a possible D gene (5 bases). CDR3 DNA: TGTGCCTTGGCCGGGACGGGAGTAACTGAAGCTTTCTTT. Its protein product is CALAGTGVTEAFF.